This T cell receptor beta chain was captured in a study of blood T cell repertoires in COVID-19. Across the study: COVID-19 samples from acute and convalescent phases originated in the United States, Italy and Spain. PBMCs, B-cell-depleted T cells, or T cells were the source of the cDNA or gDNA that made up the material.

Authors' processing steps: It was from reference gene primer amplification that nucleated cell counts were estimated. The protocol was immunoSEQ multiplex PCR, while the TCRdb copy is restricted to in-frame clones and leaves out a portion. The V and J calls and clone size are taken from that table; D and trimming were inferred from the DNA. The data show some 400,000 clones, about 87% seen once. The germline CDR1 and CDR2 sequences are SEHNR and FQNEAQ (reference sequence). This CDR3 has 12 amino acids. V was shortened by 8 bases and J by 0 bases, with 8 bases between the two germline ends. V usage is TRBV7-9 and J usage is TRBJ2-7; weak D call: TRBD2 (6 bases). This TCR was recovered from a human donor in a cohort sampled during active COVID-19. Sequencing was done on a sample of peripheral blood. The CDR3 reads CASRGLSYEQYF. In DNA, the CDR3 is TGTGCCAGCCGGGGACTCTCCTACGAGCAGTACTTC.